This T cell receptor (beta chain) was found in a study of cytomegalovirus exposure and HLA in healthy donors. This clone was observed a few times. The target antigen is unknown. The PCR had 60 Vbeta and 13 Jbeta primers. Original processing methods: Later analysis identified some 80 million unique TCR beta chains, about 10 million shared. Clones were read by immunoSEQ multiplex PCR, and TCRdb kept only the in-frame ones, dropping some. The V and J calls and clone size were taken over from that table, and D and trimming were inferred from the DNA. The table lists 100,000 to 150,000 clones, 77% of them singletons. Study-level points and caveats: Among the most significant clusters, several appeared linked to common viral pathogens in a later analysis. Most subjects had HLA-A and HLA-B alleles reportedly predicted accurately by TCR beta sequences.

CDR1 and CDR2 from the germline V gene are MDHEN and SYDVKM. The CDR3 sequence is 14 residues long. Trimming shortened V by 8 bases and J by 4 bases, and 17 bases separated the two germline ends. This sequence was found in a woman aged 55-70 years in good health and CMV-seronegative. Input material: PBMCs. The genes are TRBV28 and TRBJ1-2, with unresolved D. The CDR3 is CASSGVKGSYGYTF. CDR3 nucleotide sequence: TGTGCCAGCTCGGGAGTGAAGGGAAGCTATGGCTACACCTTC.